The 22 T cell receptor beta chains given below trace back to one sample, sequenced in a study of blood T cell repertoires in COVID-19. Using immunoSEQ multiplex PCR, the repertoire was profiled, and TCRdb retains in-frame clones only, with some absent. The sample shows some 220,000 clones, around 82% of them seen only once. Material: peripheral blood. Receptor source: a woman aged 55-69 years with acute or convalescent COVID-19.

In its sample, this clone was seen once. This chain connects TRBV5-4 to TRBJ2-1, with 9 bases that match TRBD1. V lost 4 bases, J lost 10 bases, and 12 bases stayed unmatched. Looked up from germline, CDR1 is SGHNT and CDR2 is YYREEE (reference sequence). This CDR3 spans 15 amino acids. CDR3 in amino acids: CASSPVRDRAIEQFF. The CDR3 coding sequence is TGTGCCAGCAGCCCGGTTAGGGACAGGGCTATCGAGCAGTTCTTC.

This chain connects TRBV3-1 (or the pseudogene TRBV3-2) to TRBJ1-2; TRBD1 aligns across 9 bases. CDR1 and CDR2 from the germline V gene are LGHDT and YNNKEL (reference sequence). Unmatched junction bases numbered 4, after V lost 4 bases and J lost 4 bases. The CDR3 is 14 amino acids. The CDR3 region has the DNA TGTGCCAGCAGCCCTCGGACAGGGGCCTATGGCTACACCTTC. It yields the protein CASSPRTGAYGYTF.

This chain uses TRBV19 with TRBJ1-2, with 7 bases aligning to TRBD1. The CDR3 runs 15 residues. Germline loops: CDR1 LNHDA, CDR2 SQIVND (reference sequence). The J segment lost 0 bases and the V segment lost 5 bases, leaving 6 bases of the junction unmatched. Written as DNA, the CDR3 is TGTGCCAGTAGTCCTACAGGGGTTGCTAACTATGGCTACACCTTC. This gives the protein CASSPTGVANYGYTF.

This chain links TRBV5-6 with TRBJ2-5; 7 nucleotides match TRBD1. Per the germline V gene, CDR1 is SGHDT and CDR2 is YYEEEE. V lost 3 bases, J lost 5 bases, and 13 bases stayed unmatched. The CDR3 extends over 16 amino acids. This CDR3 reads CASSYGTAPRGETQYF. DNA for the CDR3: TGTGCCAGCAGCTACGGGACAGCTCCACGAGGGGAGACCCAGTACTTC.

To note about this clone: The same CDR3 can be traced to other DNA sequences in this sample. J is TRBJ1-1 and V is TRBV7-3, with TRBD1 as a possible D gene (5 bases). V shed 0 bases and J shed 1 base, with 9 bases lying between them. Per the germline V gene, CDR1 is SGHTA and CDR2 is FQGTGA. The CDR3 is 15 amino acids. CDR3 in amino acids: CASSLTRGPNTEAFF. Here the CDR3 DNA reads TGTGCCAGCAGCTTAACGCGGGGACCGAACACTGAAGCTTTCTTT.

The rearrangement links TRBV19 to TRBJ2-7, with a weak D call TRBD1 (5 bases). Germline V lookup: CDR1 LNHDA, CDR2 SQIVND (reference sequence). Trimming took off 2 bases at V and 3 bases at J, with 14 bases between the two ends. The CDR3 sequence is 15 residues long. The CDR3 region is CASSIRQGDYYEQYF. In DNA, the CDR3 is TGTGCCAGTAGTATACGCCAAGGGGATTACTACGAGCAGTACTTC.

The rearrangement links TRBV7-3 to TRBJ1-1; TRBD1 agrees at 8 bases. Germline values: CDR1 SGHTA, CDR2 FQGTGA. Unmatched junction bases numbered 7, after V lost 8 bases and J lost 5 bases. This CDR3 has 13 amino acids. The CDR3 bases are TGTGCCAGCGCTGAGAACAGGGGGACTGAAGCTTTCTTT. Translating it yields CASAENRGTEAFF.

The table lists this clone with a count of one. The CDR3, as DNA: TGTGCCAGCAAGGGCAACAGGGGTCTGAACACTGAAGCTTTCTTT. It is translated as CASKGNRGLNTEAFF. This chain uses TRBV6-5 with TRBJ1-1; 7 nucleotides align to TRBD1. The J segment lost 0 bases and the V segment lost 7 bases, leaving 8 bases of the junction unmatched. The germline CDR1 and CDR2 sequences are MNHEY and SVGAGI. The CDR3 runs 15 residues.

This rearrangement joins TRBV5-1 to TRBJ2-5, with 7 positions matching TRBD1. Trimming removed 0 bases from V and 5 bases from J; junction bases left unmatched: 4. From germline, CDR1 is SGHRS and CDR2 YFSETQ. The CDR3 runs 14 residues. CDR3 nucleotide sequence: TGCGCCAGCAGCTTGGAGACAGGGCGTGAGACCCAGTACTTC. It specifies CASSLETGRETQYF.

The chain uses TRBV5-6 and TRBJ2-7; TRBD1 matches at 9 bases. Losses at the gene ends were 4 bases for V and 7 bases for J; bases not matched to a gene: 18. CDR3 length: 17 amino acids. Germline values: CDR1 SGHDT, CDR2 YYEEEE. CDR3 sequence: CASSTYNLGTGFLEQYF. Written as DNA, the CDR3 is TGTGCCAGCAGCACATATAATTTGGGGACAGGGTTTTTAGAGCAGTACTTC.

This clone occurred once. The gene calls are TRBV6-5 and TRBJ1-2; 7 positions agree with TRBD1. The CDR3 runs 12 residues. Trimming at V came to 6 bases and at J to 8 bases, leaving 6 bases not matched to a gene. Germline V gene sequence: CDR1 MNHEY, CDR2 SVGAGI. CDR3 bases: TGTGCCAGCAGAAGGGACAGTTTCGGCTACACCTTC. Translating it yields CASRRDSFGYTF.

V is TRBV6-5 and J is TRBJ1-2; TRBD1 matches at 7 bases. Per the germline V gene, CDR1 is MNHEY and CDR2 is SVGAGI. Trimming removed 5 bases from V and 7 bases from J; junction bases left unmatched: 13. The CDR3 runs to 15 residues. For the CDR3, the DNA is TGTGCCAGCAGTCTTATGACAGGGAAATCCTTTGGCTACACCTTC. Protein: CASSLMTGKSFGYTF.

CDR3 sequence (DNA): TGTGCCAGCAGGGCAGAGACCCAGTACTTC. Its translation is CASRAETQYF. The genes are TRBV28 and TRBJ2-5, with D uncertain. Germline CDR1 MDHEN, CDR2 SYDVKM. The CDR3 runs 10 residues. V gave up 6 bases and J gave up 4 bases, with 3 bases separating them.

The V gene is TRBV20-1, the J gene TRBJ1-2, with TRBD1 as a possible D gene (6 bases). Germline V gene data show CDR1 as DFQATT and CDR2 as SNEGSKA (reference sequence). Trimming shortened V by 6 bases and J by 7 bases, and 12 bases separated the two germline ends. The CDR3 extends over 11 amino acids. CDR3 loop: CSAKTGTGYTF. CDR3 nucleotide sequence: TGCAGTGCCAAGACAGGTACTGGCTACACCTTC.

V usage is TRBV5-1 and J usage is TRBJ2-3; 7 bases agree with TRBD2. The CDR3 has 15 amino acids. The V gene's germline CDR1 is SGHRS and CDR2 YFSETQ. V gave up 4 bases and J gave up 0 bases; unmatched junction bases: 5. The CDR3 sequence: CASSAYGGSTDTQYF. CDR3 DNA: TGCGCCAGCAGCGCTTACGGGGGGAGCACAGATACGCAGTATTTT. Variable domain in full (rest from reference TRBV5-1 and TRBJ2-3): KAGVTQTPRYLIKTRGQQVTLSCSPISGHRSVSWYQQTPGQGLQFLFEYFSETQRNKGNFPGRFSGRQFSNSRSEMNVSTLELGDSALYLCASSAYGGSTDTQYFGPGTRLTVL.

In its sample, this clone was seen once. V and J are TRBV29-1 and TRBJ1-1; TRBD1 aligns across 12 bases. The junction had 14 bases not matched to a gene; V was cut back by 4 bases and J by 5 bases. This CDR3 region has 17 residues. Per the germline V gene, CDR1 is SQVTM and CDR2 is ANQGSEA. The DNA of the CDR3 is TGCAGCGTTGTAGGGCGGGACAGGGGGCGTCTTAGGACTGAAGCTTTCTTT. Translation gives CSVVGRDRGRLRTEAFF.

The rearrangement joins TRBV6-5 to TRBJ2-7; a weak D match, TRBD2 (6 bases). The CDR3 is 14 residues long. Germline assignment: CDR1 MNHEY and CDR2 SVGAGI. V was trimmed by 7 bases and J by 2 bases, leaving 15 bases between them. This CDR3 is CASNPSGVPYEQYF. The CDR3 bases are TGTGCCAGCAATCCTTCGGGGGTTCCCTACGAGCAGTACTTC.

This clone was counted only a few times. CDR3 DNA sequence: TGTGCCAGCAGTGTGGCCAGGGTTAAAGATACGCAGTATTTT. It is translated as CASSVARVKDTQYF. The chain uses TRBV2 and TRBJ2-3; a possible D gene is TRBD1 (5 bases). This CDR3 has 14 amino acids. Germline-derived CDR1 and CDR2 are SNHLY and FYNNEI. Between the trimmed V and J ends, which lost 4 bases and 5 bases, there was a span of 13 bases.

The rearrangement links TRBV19 to TRBJ1-2, with D possibly matching TRBD1 (5 bases). The CDR3 has 11 amino acids. Deletions cut 1 base from V and 9 bases from J, with 6 bases between. Germline CDR1 reads LNHDA; CDR2 reads SQIVND (reference sequence). For the CDR3, the DNA is TGTGCCAGTAGTATAGGACAGCGCTACACCTTC. This encodes CASSIGQRYTF. Full variable domain (outside the CDR3, taken from reference TRBV19 and TRBJ1-2): DGGITQSPKYLFRKEGQNVTLSCEQNLNHDAMYWYRQDPGQGLRLIYYSQIVNDFQKGDIAEGYSVSREKKESFPLTVTSAQKNPTAFYLCASSIGQRYTFGSGTRLTVV.

This chain uses TRBV18 with TRBJ2-5; TRBD1 agrees at 7 bases. There are 16 residues in the CDR3. V was clipped by 5 bases and J by 1 base; unmatched bases: 10. Germline V gene lookup returns CDR1 KGHSH and CDR2 LQKENI. The DNA of the CDR3 is TGTGCCAGCTCAGTCCTAACAGGGGTCAGCCAAGAGACCCAGTACTTC. It is translated as CASSVLTGVSQETQYF.

V gene TRBV6-6 combines with J gene TRBJ2-1; 8 nucleotides align to TRBD2. The CDR3 covers 13 residues. Germline assignment: CDR1 MNHNY and CDR2 SVGAGI (reference sequence). The ends lost 2 bases at V and 7 bases at J; junction bases unmatched: 1. CDR3 region: CASSYKRGNEQFF. CDR3 sequence (DNA): TGTGCCAGCAGTTACAAGCGGGGGAATGAGCAGTTCTTC.

This clone has only one observation. J is TRBJ2-5 and V is TRBV18, with D hard to call. The V and J ends lost 0 bases and 5 bases respectively, with 7 bases between them. This CDR3 contains 13 residues. CDR1 is KGHSH and CDR2 is LQKENI in the germline V gene. The CDR3 loop is CASSPPSVETQYF. As DNA, the CDR3 is TGTGCCAGCTCACCACCCAGCGTGGAGACCCAGTACTTC.